This note documents a single T cell receptor (beta chain) sequence. This entry comes from a study of T cell responses to AZD1222 COVID-19 vaccine. The length of the CDR3 is 13 residues. With V trimmed by 2 bases and J by 5 bases, 5 bases remained unmatched. Germline CDR1 and CDR2: SQVTM and ANQGSEA. TCRdb keeps only in-frame clones here, not all; method: immunoSEQ multiplex PCR. The data hold 110,000 to 150,000 clones, with about 92% observed a single time. The receptor was isolated from an adult in good health. The sequenced sample was peripheral blood, obtained on day 0 of AZD1222 vaccination. The chain carries TRBV29-1 and TRBJ1-1, with TRBD1 matching 7 bases. CDR3 bases: TGCAGCGTTGAACTGAGACAGGGAACTGAAGCTTTCTTT. Its translation: CSVELRQGTEAFF. The full variable domain, its missing parts supplied by reference TRBV29-1 and TRBJ1-1, is SAVISQKPSRDICQRGTSLTIQCQVDSQVTMMFWYRQQPGQSLTLIATANQGSEATYESGFVIDKFPISRPNLTFSTLTVSNMSPEDSSIYLCSVELRQGTEAFFGQGTRLTVV.